Following are 13 T cell receptor beta chains from one sample sequenced in a study of blood T cells in healthy people across ages. Through a sample-barcoded 5' primer and a J-beta primer mix, a second PCR was run for about 6 to 11 cycles. TCRdb re-called the 5' RACE reads through MiXCR, storing one row per CDR3 protein. The sample carries 750,000 to 1,000,000 distinct CDR3 sequences, almost 30% recorded once. This sample was also put to use in a study of T cells of mothers and their children.

The sample taken for sequencing was blood. Receptors were obtained from a woman aged 40 to 50 in good health.

This chain joins TRBV6-2 or TRBV6-3 and TRBJ2-7; D remains ambiguous. The CDR3 is 16 residues long. The germline V and J ends were trimmed by 2 bases and 2 bases, with 16 bases remaining between them. Per germline, CDR1 MNHEY and CDR2 SVGEGT. CDR3 residues: CASSYPRRLRAYEQYF. CDR3 DNA: TGTGCCAGCAGTTACCCGCGTAGGCTGAGAGCCTACGAGCAGTACTTC.

This clonotype was observed a handful of times. The chain has TRBV4-1 and TRBJ2-2; 9 bases map to TRBD2. CDR3 length: 16 residues. Germline loops: CDR1 MGHRA, CDR2 YSYEKL. V shed 1 base and J 1 base; nucleotides not matched to a gene: 1. The CDR3 DNA follows: TGCGCCAGCAGCCAAGGAGCGGGGGGGAACACCGGGGAGCTGTTTTTT. Its protein product is CASSQGAGGNTGELFF.

This clonotype was recorded a few times. The CDR3 here is CASSLGLFTDTQYF. As DNA, the CDR3 is TGTGCCAGCAGTTTAGGACTATTCACAGATACGCAGTATTTT. The V gene is TRBV27, the J gene TRBJ2-3, with D possibly TRBD2 on 6 matching bases. This CDR3 is 14 amino acids long. Trimming cost V 2 bases and J 2 bases, with 8 bases left between them. Germline V gene sequence: CDR1 MNHEY, CDR2 SMNVEV (reference sequence).

This clonotype came up many times. The chain is built from TRBV29-1 and TRBJ1-1; D call uncertain. The V end was cut by 4 bases, the J end by 2 bases, with 5 bases between. CDR1 is SQVTM and CDR2 is ANQGSEA in the germline V gene. The CDR3 runs to 11 residues. CDR3 DNA: TGCAGCGTTGGGCACAACACTGAAGCTTTCTTT. Its translation: CSVGHNTEAFF.

The chain combines TRBV3-1 with TRBJ2-7; no clear D. The germline CDR1 and CDR2 sequences are LGHDT and YNNKEL (reference sequence). The CDR3 is 14 residues long. Trimming removed 0 bases at V and 6 bases at J, with 12 bases between. CDR3 amino acids: CASSQDTSRPEQYF. The DNA of the CDR3 is TGTGCCAGCAGCCAAGATACAAGCAGGCCCGAGCAGTACTTC.

This clonotype was seen repeatedly, ten times or more. The gene calls are TRBV7-9 and TRBJ2-7; TRBD1 matches 10 bases. Germline loops: CDR1 SEHNR, CDR2 FQNEAQ (reference sequence). This CDR3 region has 17 residues. With V trimmed by 5 bases and J by 3 bases, 13 bases remained unmatched. DNA for the CDR3: TGTGCCAGCAGCGTACTCCCGGGACAGGGGTTAGGCTACGAGCAGTACTTC. Translated: CASSVLPGQGLGYEQYF.

This clonotype was counted ten times or more. The chain uses TRBV6-5 and TRBJ2-3; 7 positions agree with TRBD1. This CDR3 comprises 15 residues. The ends lost 6 bases at V and 0 bases at J; junction bases unmatched: 6. The germline CDR1 and CDR2 sequences are MNHEY and SVGAGI. CDR3 residues: CASSRQGVSTDTQYF. The CDR3 DNA sequence: TGTGCCAGCAGCCGACAGGGCGTGAGCACAGATACGCAGTATTTT.

This clonotype was seen a few times. J is TRBJ1-1 and V is TRBV5-4; the D gene is possibly TRBD1 (6 bases). CDR3 size: 15 residues. V dropped 4 bases and J dropped 1 base, with 14 bases sitting between them. Germline assignment: CDR1 SGHNT and CDR2 YYREEE (reference sequence). This chain's CDR3 is CASSGYREGNTEAFF. CDR3 coding DNA: TGTGCCAGCAGCGGGTACAGGGAAGGGAACACTGAAGCTTTCTTT.

The V and J genes are TRBV12-3 or TRBV12-4 and TRBJ1-4, with TRBD1 as a possible D gene (5 bases). V was cut by 5 bases and J by 2 bases, with 15 bases left in between. This CDR3 has 16 amino acids. CDR3 coding DNA: TGTGCCAGCAGTCCCTCTGGGGGACGGACTAATGAAAAACTGTTTTTT. Translation: CASSPSGGRTNEKLFF.

For this clonotype: Given a much more abundant clone one base away, this may be a read error. This chain joins TRBV4-1 and TRBJ2-5, with 9 positions matching TRBD1. With V trimmed by 1 base and J by 11 bases, 8 bases remained unmatched. The germline CDR1 and CDR2 sequences are MGHRA and YSYEKL. This CDR3 comprises 14 residues. The DNA of the CDR3 is TGCGCCAGCAGCCAAGCACAGGGGGCAAATGAGCAGTACTTC. It translates to CASSQAQGANEQYF.

This clonotype was seen a few times. The chain couples TRBV11-2 to TRBJ1-1; no definite D call. This CDR3 is 15 amino acids long. The germline V gene has CDR1 SGHAT and CDR2 FQNNGV. V dropped 4 bases and J dropped 1 base, with 13 bases sitting between them. CDR3 sequence (DNA): TGTGCCAGCAGCTCGAGCTCCGCGCGGAACACTGAAGCTTTCTTT. Its protein is CASSSSSARNTEAFF.

The J gene is TRBJ2-2, the V gene TRBV5-7; 7 bases match TRBD2. TRBV5-7 is designated an ORF whose function remains uncertain. The V gene end was trimmed by 0 bases and the J gene end by 3 bases; junction bases not matched to a gene: 2. The CDR3 is made up of 15 amino acids. The CDR3 loop reads CASSLGGGDTGELFF. The CDR3 nucleotides read TGTGCCAGCAGCTTGGGCGGGGGTGACACCGGGGAGCTGTTTTTT.

This clonotype was seen a few times. The V call is TRBV27, the J call TRBJ2-1, with 7 positions matching TRBD1. CDR3 length: 15 amino acids. From germline, CDR1 is MNHEY and CDR2 SMNVEV (reference sequence). V lost 7 bases, J lost 5 bases, and 11 bases stayed unmatched. This CDR3 is CASTSGTAANNEQFF. DNA of the CDR3: TGTGCCAGCACCTCCGGGACAGCGGCGAACAATGAGCAGTTCTTC.